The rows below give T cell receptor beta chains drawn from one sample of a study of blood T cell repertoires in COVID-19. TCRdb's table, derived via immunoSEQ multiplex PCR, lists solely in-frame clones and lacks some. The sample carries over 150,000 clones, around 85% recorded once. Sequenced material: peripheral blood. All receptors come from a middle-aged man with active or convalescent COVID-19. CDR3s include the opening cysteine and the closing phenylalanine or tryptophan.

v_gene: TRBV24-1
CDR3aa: CATSDPGLGYTF

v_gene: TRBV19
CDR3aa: CASSIIGSLGTGELFF

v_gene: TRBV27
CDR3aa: CASSTHGTLKAQYF

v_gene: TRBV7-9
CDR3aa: CASSLESVIDGYTF

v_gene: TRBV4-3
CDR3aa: CASSQGQGLSYNSPLHF

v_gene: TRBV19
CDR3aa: CASSNRGIGATNEKLFF

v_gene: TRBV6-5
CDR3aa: CASSYSATAGFDTF

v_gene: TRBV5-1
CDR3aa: CASSLEGQGTNTEAFF

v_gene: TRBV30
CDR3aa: CAWRAGTPGQPQHF

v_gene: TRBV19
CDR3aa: CASSLPSRGNQPQHF

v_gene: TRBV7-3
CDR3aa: CASSVSGTGHQPQHF

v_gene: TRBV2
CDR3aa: CASRVPGTVIGYTF

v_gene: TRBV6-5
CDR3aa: CASSYEGMNTEAFF

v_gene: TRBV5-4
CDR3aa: CASSSVTGDFEAFF

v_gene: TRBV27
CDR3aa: CASSLVMGQGVGYTF

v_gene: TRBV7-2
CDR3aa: CASSPWTSGGNNEQFF

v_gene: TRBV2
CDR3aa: CASSVWQNEKLFF

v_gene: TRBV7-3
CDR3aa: CASGASGNSYEQYF

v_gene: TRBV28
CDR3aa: CASYGDRVTEAFF

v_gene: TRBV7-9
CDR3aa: CASSLVFGYTF

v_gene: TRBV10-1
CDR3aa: CASSELEGISYEQYF

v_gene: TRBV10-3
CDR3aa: CAISDAGQGAGNTIYF

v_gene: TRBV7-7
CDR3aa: CASSLNRTAPPLFYGYTF

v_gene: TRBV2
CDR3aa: CASSLSSYNEQFF

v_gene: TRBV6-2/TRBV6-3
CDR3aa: CASRPSQGRGSYNEQFF

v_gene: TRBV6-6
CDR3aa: CASGMGQRASGNTIYF

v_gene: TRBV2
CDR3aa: CASRMTGGNYGYTF

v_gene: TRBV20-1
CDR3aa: CSASTPAGVQETQYF

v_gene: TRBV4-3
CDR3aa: CASSQGLSSFLAGGTDTQYF

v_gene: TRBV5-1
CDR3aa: CASSAEGPASNQPQHF

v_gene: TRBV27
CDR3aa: CASSHGTVRNGYTF

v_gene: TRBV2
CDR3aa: CASSETGGVSYEQYF

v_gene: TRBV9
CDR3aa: CASSDLNTIYF

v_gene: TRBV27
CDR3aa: CASRGGPLRDEKLFF

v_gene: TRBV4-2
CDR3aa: CASSQDTGRGSPLHF

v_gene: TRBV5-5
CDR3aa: CASSLRSSGKEGELFF

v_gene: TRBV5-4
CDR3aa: CASSRRDYSVNEQFF

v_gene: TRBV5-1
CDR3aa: CASSLTGGRETQYF

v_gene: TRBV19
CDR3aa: CASSIVELEAPLHF

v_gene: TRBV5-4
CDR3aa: CASSPGLIDSPLHF

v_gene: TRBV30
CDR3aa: CAWSAIGRGTGELFF